These T cell receptor beta chains were read from a single sample in a study of spatial heterogeneity in lung cancer. TCRdb passed the 5' RACE reads through MiXCR, listing each CDR3 protein once. The sample holds 20,000 to 25,000 distinct CDR3 sequences, under 3.5% seen once. The sample consisted of lung tumor tissue, taken at surgery. These receptor sequences come from a male donor with early-stage non-small cell lung cancer. The CDR3 runs from the conserved cysteine through the conserved F or W. The D gene is left open where the match is weak. Size is stated as once, few or many counts, or a class when the clone is expanded.

V: TRBV4-1; D: -; size: many; J: TRBJ1-4; CDR3: CASSQDFGKLFF; DNA: TGCGCCAGCAGCCAAGATTTCGGAAAACTGTTTTTT
V: TRBV5-1; D: TRBD2; size: many; J: TRBJ2-5; CDR3: CASSLTAGVETQYF; DNA: TGCGCCAGCAGCTTGACAGCGGGAGTGGAGACCCAGTACTTC
V: TRBV10-3; D: TRBD1; size: many; J: TRBJ2-7; CDR3: CAISEINRGAAYEQYF; DNA: TGTGCCATCAGTGAAATAAACAGGGGCGCTGCCTACGAGCAGTACTTC
V: TRBV6-1; D: TRBD1; size: many; J: TRBJ1-5; CDR3: CASTGGDRLNQPQHF; DNA: TGTGCCAGCACCGGGGGGGACAGGCTGAATCAGCCCCAGCATTTT
V: TRBV20-1; D: TRBD1; size: many; J: TRBJ2-7; CDR3: CSAPGQGRNEQYF; DNA: TGCAGTGCTCCTGGACAGGGAAGGAACGAGCAGTACTTC
V: TRBV5-1; D: TRBD2; size: many; J: TRBJ2-3; CDR3: CASSLRPSGESTDTQYF; DNA: TGCGCCAGCAGCCTGCGCCCTAGCGGGGAGAGCACAGATACGCAGTATTTT
V: TRBV7-3; D: TRBD1; size: many; J: TRBJ1-1; CDR3: CASSLGQGPTEAFF; DNA: TGTGCCAGCAGCCTTGGACAGGGTCCCACTGAAGCTTTCTTT
V: TRBV19; D: TRBD1; size: many; J: TRBJ2-7; CDR3: CASSIHTGTGSYEQYF; DNA: TGTGCCAGTAGTATCCATACCGGGACAGGCTCCTACGAGCAGTACTTC
V: TRBV6-2/TRBV6-3; D: -; size: many; J: TRBJ1-5; CDR3: CASSWGTSNQPQHF; DNA: TGTGCCAGCAGTTGGGGAACGAGCAATCAGCCCCAGCATTTT
V: TRBV2; D: -; size: many; J: TRBJ2-1; CDR3: CASSVSNEQFF; DNA: TGTGCCAGCAGTGTCTCCAATGAGCAGTTCTTC
V: TRBV11-2; D: TRBD1; size: many; J: TRBJ1-1; CDR3: CASSHGQGVTEAFF; DNA: TGTGCCAGCAGCCACGGACAGGGAGTTACTGAAGCTTTCTTT
V: TRBV12-3/TRBV12-4; D: -; size: many; J: TRBJ1-5; CDR3: CASSRGGQPQHF; DNA: TGTGCCAGCAGTCGCGGGGGCCAGCCCCAGCATTTT
V: TRBV6-2/TRBV6-3; D: -; size: many; J: TRBJ1-5; CDR3: CASSYSFLQPQHF; DNA: TGTGCCAGCAGTTACTCGTTTTTACAGCCCCAGCATTTT
V: TRBV18; D: -; size: many; J: TRBJ2-7; CDR3: CASSPGFEQYF; DNA: TGTGCCAGCTCACCCGGGTTCGAGCAGTACTTC
V: TRBV15; D: -; size: many; J: TRBJ1-5; CDR3: CATSRHRDGNQPQHF; DNA: TGTGCCACCAGCAGACACAGGGACGGTAATCAGCCCCAGCATTTT
V: TRBV18; D: -; size: many; J: TRBJ2-2; CDR3: CASSPNANTGELFF; DNA: TGTGCCAGCTCTCCCAACGCGAACACCGGGGAGCTGTTTTTT
V: TRBV7-9; D: -; size: many; J: TRBJ2-1; CDR3: CASSLPGVFNEQFF; DNA: TGTGCCAGCAGCTTACCGGGAGTCTTCAATGAGCAGTTCTTC
V: TRBV27; D: -; size: many; J: TRBJ2-1; CDR3: CASSLSGQGVYNEQFF; DNA: TGTGCCAGCAGTTTATCAGGGCAGGGAGTGTACAATGAGCAGTTCTTC